This T cell receptor (beta chain) was retrieved from a study of control samples from healthy donors and cancer patients. Some clones are missing from TCRdb's copy, which holds only in-frame ones; the method was immunoSEQ multiplex PCR. The table has nearly 55,000 clones, around 97% seen once. Specimen: blood. The clonotype comes from a woman aged 30 to 39 in good health.

The CDR3 DNA reads TGTGCCAGCTCACGCATGGGGACAGGGGGCGATGAGCAGTTCTTC. Translation: CASSRMGTGGDEQFF. The chain employs TRBV18 and TRBJ2-1, with TRBD1 identical over 12 bases. The V gene's germline CDR1 is KGHSH and CDR2 LQKENI. The CDR3 runs to 15 residues. The J segment lost 8 bases and the V segment lost 4 bases, leaving 6 bases of the junction unmatched.